Many counts were recorded for the clone carrying this T cell receptor (beta chain). Its antigen is not known. TCRdb called the reads again in MiXCR, with one record for every CDR3 protein. The sample shows a few hundred thousand distinct CDR3 sequences, 22% of them seen only once. The source of the sample is a study of T cell repertoires in cytomegalovirus infection. Study overall: Selected CMV epitopes included recently identified HLA-C-restricted ones as well as well-studied HLA-B-restricted ones. Public TCR beta signature analysis indicated the presence of both CMV infection and matching HLA type.

Regarding the study as a whole: The study found HLA-C-restricted CMV-specific TCR beta clonotypes dominating the ex vivo response. Cumulative public TCR beta family frequency identified CMV carriers with the relevant HLA.

The sequence was collected from a human donor in good health (CMV status not recorded). Some clones in this sample may be carry-over from other donors' samples. Sequences were derived from cultured PBMCs, sampled from culture after CMV antigen stimulation.

The DNA for the CDR3 is TGTGCCAGCTCCTATGGGGGAGCGGGGCAAGAGACCCAGTACTTC. It is translated as CASSYGGAGQETQYF. The V gene is TRBV7-2, the J gene TRBJ2-5, with 7 bases identical to TRBD2. This CDR3 is 15 amino acids long. Germline CDR1 reads SGHTA; CDR2 reads FQGNSA. J gave up 2 bases and V 8 bases, and 11 bases lay outside the gene matches.